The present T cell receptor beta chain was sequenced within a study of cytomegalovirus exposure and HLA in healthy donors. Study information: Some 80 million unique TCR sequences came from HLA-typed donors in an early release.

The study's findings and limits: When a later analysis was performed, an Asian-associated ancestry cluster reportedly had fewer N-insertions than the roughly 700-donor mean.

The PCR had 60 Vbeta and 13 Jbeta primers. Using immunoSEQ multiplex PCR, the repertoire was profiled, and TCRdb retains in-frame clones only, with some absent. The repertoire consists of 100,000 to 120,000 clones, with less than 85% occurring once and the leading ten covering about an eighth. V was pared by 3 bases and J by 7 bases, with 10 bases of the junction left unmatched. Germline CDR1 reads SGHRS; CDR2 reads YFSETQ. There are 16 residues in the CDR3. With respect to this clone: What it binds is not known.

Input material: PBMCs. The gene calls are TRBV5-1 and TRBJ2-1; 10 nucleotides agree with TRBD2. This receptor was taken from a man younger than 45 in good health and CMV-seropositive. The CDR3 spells CASSWGSGGARNEQFF. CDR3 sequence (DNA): TGCGCCAGCAGCTGGGGGAGCGGGGGGGCGAGGAATGAGCAGTTCTTC.